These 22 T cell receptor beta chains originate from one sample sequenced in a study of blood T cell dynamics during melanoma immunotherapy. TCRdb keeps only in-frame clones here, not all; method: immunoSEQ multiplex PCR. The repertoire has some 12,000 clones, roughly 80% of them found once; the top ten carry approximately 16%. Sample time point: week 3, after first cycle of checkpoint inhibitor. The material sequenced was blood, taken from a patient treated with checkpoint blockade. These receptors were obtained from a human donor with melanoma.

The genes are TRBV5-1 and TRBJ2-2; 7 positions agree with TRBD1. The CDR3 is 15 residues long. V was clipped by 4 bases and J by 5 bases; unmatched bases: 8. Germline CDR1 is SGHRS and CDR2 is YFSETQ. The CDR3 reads CASSLEGGRTGELFF. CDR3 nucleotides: TGCGCCAGCAGCCTGGAAGGGGGCAGGACCGGGGAGCTGTTTTTT.

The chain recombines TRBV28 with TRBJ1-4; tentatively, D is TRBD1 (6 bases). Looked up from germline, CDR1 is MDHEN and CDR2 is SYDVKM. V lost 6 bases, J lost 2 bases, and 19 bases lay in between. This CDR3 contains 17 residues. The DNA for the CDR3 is TGTGCCAGCAGCCCTGTAGGGGGGCTAGCGACTAATGAAAAACTGTTTTTT. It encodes CASSPVGGLATNEKLFF.

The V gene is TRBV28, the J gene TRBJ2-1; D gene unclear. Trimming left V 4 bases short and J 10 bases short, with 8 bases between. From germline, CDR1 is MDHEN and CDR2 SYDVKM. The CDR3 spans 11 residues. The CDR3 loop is CASSSLFEQFF. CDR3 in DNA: TGTGCCAGCAGTTCCCTTTTCGAGCAGTTCTTC.

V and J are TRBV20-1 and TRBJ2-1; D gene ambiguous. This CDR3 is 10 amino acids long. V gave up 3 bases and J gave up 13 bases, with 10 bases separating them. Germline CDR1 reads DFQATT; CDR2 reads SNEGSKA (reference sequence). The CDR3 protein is CSASAVLQFF. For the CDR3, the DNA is TGCAGTGCTAGTGCTGTGTTACAGTTCTTC.

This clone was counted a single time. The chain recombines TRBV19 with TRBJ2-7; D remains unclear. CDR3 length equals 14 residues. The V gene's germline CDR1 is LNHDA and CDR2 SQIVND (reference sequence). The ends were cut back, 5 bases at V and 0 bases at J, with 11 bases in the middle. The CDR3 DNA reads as TGTGCCAGTAGTCAATCGGCGTACTCCTACGAGCAGTACTTC. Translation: CASSQSAYSYEQYF. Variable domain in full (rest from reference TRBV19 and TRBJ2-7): DGGITQSPKYLFRKEGQNVTLSCEQNLNHDAMYWYRQDPGQGLRLIYYSQIVNDFQKGDIAEGYSVSREKKESFPLTVTSAQKNPTAFYLCASSQSAYSYEQYFGPGTRLTVT.

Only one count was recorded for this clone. As DNA, the CDR3 is TGTGCCAGCAGCTCCCGGACAGGGCCTTACGAGCAGTACTTC. This encodes CASSSRTGPYEQYF. The V and J genes are TRBV13 and TRBJ2-7; 8 bases match TRBD1. V lost 4 bases, J lost 4 bases, and 6 bases stayed unmatched. The CDR3 has 14 amino acids. Looked up from germline, CDR1 is PRHDT and CDR2 is FYEKMQ (reference sequence).

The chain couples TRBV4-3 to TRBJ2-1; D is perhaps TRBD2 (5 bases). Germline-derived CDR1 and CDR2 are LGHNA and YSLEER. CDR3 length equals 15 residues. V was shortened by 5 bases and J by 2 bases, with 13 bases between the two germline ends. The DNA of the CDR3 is TGCGCCAGCAGCTCGTGGGAGCATGCCTACAATGAGCAGTTCTTC. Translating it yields CASSSWEHAYNEQFF.

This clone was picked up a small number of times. The CDR3 sequence is CATSRGGAGANVLTF. The CDR3, as DNA: TGTGCCACCAGCAGAGGGGGGGCAGGGGCCAACGTCCTGACTTTC. The chain uses TRBV15 and TRBJ2-6; the D gene could be TRBD1 or TRBD2 (6 bases each). The germline V gene has CDR1 LNHNV and CDR2 YYDKDF (reference sequence). The CDR3 sequence is 15 residues long. The V gene lost 1 base and the J gene lost 4 bases, with 8 bases spanning the gap.

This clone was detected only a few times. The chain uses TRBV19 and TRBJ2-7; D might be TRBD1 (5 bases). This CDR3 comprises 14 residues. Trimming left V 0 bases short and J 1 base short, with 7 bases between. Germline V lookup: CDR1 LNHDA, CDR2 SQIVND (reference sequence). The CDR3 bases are TGTGCCAGTAGTATAGATGCAGGGTCCTACGAGCAGTACTTC. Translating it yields CASSIDAGSYEQYF.

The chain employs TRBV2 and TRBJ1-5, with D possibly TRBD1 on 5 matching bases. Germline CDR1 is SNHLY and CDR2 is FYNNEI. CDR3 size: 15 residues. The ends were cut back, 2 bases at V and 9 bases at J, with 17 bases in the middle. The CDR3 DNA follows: TGTGCCAGCAGTGAAAGCATCTCGGGGCCCTCGCCCCAGCATTTT. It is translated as CASSESISGPSPQHF.

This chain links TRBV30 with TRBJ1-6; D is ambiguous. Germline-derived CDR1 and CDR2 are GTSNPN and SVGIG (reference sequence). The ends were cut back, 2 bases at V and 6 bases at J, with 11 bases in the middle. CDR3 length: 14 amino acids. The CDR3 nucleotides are TGTGCCTGGAGTCTGGACTGGGGTAATTCACCCCTCCACTTT. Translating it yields CAWSLDWGNSPLHF.

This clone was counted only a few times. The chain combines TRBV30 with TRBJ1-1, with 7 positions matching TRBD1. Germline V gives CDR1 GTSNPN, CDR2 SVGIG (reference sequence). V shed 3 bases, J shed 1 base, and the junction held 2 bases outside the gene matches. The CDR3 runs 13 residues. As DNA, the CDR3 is TGTGCCTGGAGGGACAGGCCGAACACTGAAGCTTTCTTT. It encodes CAWRDRPNTEAFF. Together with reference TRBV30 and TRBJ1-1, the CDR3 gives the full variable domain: SQTIHQWPATLVQPVGSPLSLECTVEGTSNPNLYWYRQAAGRGLQLLFYSVGIGQISSEVPQNLSASRPQDRQFILSSKKLLLSDSGFYLCAWRDRPNTEAFFGQGTRLTVV.

CDR3: CSAPDHRGINYGYTF. DNA of the CDR3: TGCAGCGCGCCGGATCATCGCGGAATTAACTATGGCTACACCTTC. The V call is TRBV29-1, the J call TRBJ1-2; no clear D. Germline-derived CDR1 and CDR2 are SQVTM and ANQGSEA. The CDR3 loop spans 15 amino acids. Deletions cut 7 bases from V and 1 base from J, with 19 bases between. Combining the CDR3 with reference TRBV29-1 and TRBJ1-2 gives the whole variable domain SAVISQKPSRDICQRGTSLTIQCQVDSQVTMMFWYRQQPGQSLTLIATANQGSEATYESGFVIDKFPISRPNLTFSTLTVSNMSPEDSSIYLCSAPDHRGINYGYTFGSGTRLTVV.

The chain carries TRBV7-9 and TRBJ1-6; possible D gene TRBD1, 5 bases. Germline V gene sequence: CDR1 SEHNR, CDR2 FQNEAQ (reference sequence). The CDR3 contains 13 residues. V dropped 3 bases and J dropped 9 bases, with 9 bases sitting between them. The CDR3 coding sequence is TGTGCCAGCAGCTTGGGTACAGGTTCACCCCTCCACTTT. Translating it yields CASSLGTGSPLHF.

The CDR3 nucleotides read TGTGCCAGCAGTTCCCTATCCGAGGGGGGTTTCGGATACGAGCAGTACTTC. It specifies CASSSLSEGGFGYEQYF. The chain recombines TRBV28 with TRBJ2-7, with D perhaps given as TRBD1 or TRBD2 (6 bases each). Trimming removed 4 bases at V and 4 bases at J, with 23 bases between. Per germline, CDR1 MDHEN and CDR2 SYDVKM. The length of the CDR3 is 17 residues.

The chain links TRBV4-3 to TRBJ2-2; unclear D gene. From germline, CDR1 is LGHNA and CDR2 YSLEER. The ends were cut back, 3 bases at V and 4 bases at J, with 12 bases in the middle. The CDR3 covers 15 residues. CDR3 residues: CASSHAATPTGELFF. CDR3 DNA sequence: TGCGCCAGCAGCCATGCCGCGACTCCCACCGGGGAGCTGTTTTTT.

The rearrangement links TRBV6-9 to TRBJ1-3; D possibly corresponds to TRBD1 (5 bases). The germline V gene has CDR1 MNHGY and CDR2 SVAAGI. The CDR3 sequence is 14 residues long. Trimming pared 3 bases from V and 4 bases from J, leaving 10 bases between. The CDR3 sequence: CASSYVGVGNTIYF. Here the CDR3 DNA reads TGTGCCAGCAGTTACGTAGGGGTAGGAAACACCATATATTTT.

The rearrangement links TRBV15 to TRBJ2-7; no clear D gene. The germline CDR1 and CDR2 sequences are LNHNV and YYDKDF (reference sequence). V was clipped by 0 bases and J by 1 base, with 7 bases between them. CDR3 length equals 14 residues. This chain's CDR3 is CATSRETPSYEQYF. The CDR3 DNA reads TGTGCCACCAGCAGAGAGACCCCGTCCTACGAGCAGTACTTC.

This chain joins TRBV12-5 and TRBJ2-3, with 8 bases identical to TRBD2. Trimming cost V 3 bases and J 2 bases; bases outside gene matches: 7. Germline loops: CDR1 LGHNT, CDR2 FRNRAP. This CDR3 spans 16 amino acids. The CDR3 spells CASGFITSGSTDTQYF. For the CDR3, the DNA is TGTGCTAGTGGTTTTATTACTAGCGGCTCCACAGATACGCAGTATTTT.

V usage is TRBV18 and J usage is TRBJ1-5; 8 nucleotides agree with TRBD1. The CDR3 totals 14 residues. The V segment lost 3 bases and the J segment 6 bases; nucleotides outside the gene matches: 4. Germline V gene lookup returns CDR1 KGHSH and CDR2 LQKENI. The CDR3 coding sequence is TGTGCCAGCTCACCCGACAGGGGAAGTCAGCCCCAGCATTTT. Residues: CASSPDRGSQPQHF.

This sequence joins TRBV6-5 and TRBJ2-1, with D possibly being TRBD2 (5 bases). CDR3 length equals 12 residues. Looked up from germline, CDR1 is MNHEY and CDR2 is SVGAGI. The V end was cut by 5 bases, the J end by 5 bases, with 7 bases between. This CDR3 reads CASSLTNNEQFF. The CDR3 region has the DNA TGTGCCAGCAGTCTGACTAACAATGAGCAGTTCTTC.

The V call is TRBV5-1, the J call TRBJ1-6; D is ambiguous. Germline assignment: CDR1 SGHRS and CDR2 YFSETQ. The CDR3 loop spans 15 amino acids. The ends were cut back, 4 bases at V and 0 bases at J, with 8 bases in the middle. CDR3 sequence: CASSPRSSYNSPLHF. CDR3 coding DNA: TGCGCCAGCAGCCCCAGGAGCTCCTATAATTCACCCCTCCACTTT.